This T cell receptor (beta chain) was sequenced for a study of T cells after yellow fever vaccination. This clonotype came up many times. V lost 0 bases, J lost 1 base, and 6 bases lay in between. The CDR3 runs 14 residues. CDR1 and CDR2 from the germline V gene are MNHEY and SVGAGI. A process of 5'RACE template switching, which added a universal primer site and UMIs, was used to make TCR cDNA. In TCRdb, the 5' RACE reads were re-called with MiXCR into one record per CDR3 protein. The sample yields about 120,000 distinct CDR3 sequences, 8.4% seen once. This specimen was CD8+ T cells sorted from PBMCs, taken 45 days after the yellow fever booster vaccination. The rearrangement uses TRBV6-5 and TRBJ2-5; D is unresolved. The sequence came from a man younger than 45 who received the YFV17D yellow fever vaccine. CDR3 region: CASSYSRSQETQYF. CDR3 nucleotide sequence: TGTGCCAGCAGTTACTCTCGGAGCCAAGAGACCCAGTACTTC.